This T cell receptor beta chain appears in the sequencing data of a study of cytomegalovirus exposure and HLA in healthy donors. Overall study: Out of 170 million or so T cells, an earlier analysis found 117 million unique TCR beta sequences in total.

This clone was counted once. Its antigen is undetermined. The CDR3 extends over 15 amino acids. Trimming pared 4 bases from V and 2 bases from J, leaving 13 bases between. The V gene's germline CDR1 is SGHAT and CDR2 FQNNGV. Study-wide findings and caveats: A later analysis associated some 18,000 TCR beta sequences with HLA alleles at a 0.05 false discovery rate. About 180 TCR beta chains were listed as cytomegalovirus-associated. Fewer N-insertions than the roughly 650-donor mean were reportedly shown by an Asian-associated ancestry cluster in a later analysis.

The PCR ran on 60 Vbeta and 13 Jbeta primers. Sequencing used immunoSEQ multiplex PCR; TCRdb keeps in-frame clones, though not all of them. The sample comprises about 130,000 clones, around 72% of which are singletons, and approximately 3.8% rests with the top ten. V gene TRBV11-2 combines with J gene TRBJ2-3, with D possibly being TRBD1 (5 bases). Specimen: PBMCs. This sequence was found in a man younger than 45 in good health and CMV-seronegative. This chain's CDR3 is CASSSFGQVTDTQYF. In DNA form, the CDR3 reads TGTGCCAGCAGCTCCTTCGGACAAGTCACAGATACGCAGTATTTT.